This T cell receptor beta chain is from a study of cytomegalovirus exposure and HLA in healthy donors. Study-level information: About 85 million unique TCR sequences came from HLA-typed donors in an early release.

Study observations and caveats: Sequencing depth across donors, presence/absence analyses assumed, was roughly uniform.

The PCR ran on 60 Vbeta and 13 Jbeta primers. The repertoire was sequenced with immunoSEQ multiplex PCR; TCRdb's copy has only in-frame clones and lacks some. The sample carries around 130,000 clones, more than 75% recorded once. V was trimmed by 3 bases and J by 1 base, leaving 3 bases between them. Germline V gene data show CDR1 as LNHDA and CDR2 as SQIVND (reference sequence). This CDR3 contains 12 residues. A note on this clone: Its specificity is unknown.

The chain has TRBV19 and TRBJ1-1; no reliable D call. This TCR was recovered from a man aged 40-49 years in good health and CMV-seronegative. Specimen: PBMCs. The CDR3 region has the DNA TGTGCCAGTAGTATTAGGAACACTGAAGCTTTCTTT. Residues: CASSIRNTEAFF.